The 31 T cell receptor beta chains reported below all come from one sample, sequenced in a study of CD8 T cells in ankylosing spondylitis. TCRdb analysed the 5' RACE reads with MiXCR anew, one entry per CDR3 protein. The sample lists about 240,000 distinct CDR3 sequences, 8.6% occurring once. Sample: blood, either unsorted or a sorted T cell fraction (not recorded which). The receptors were gathered from a male donor with ankylosing spondylitis or in good health (not recorded which).

The CDR3 is CASSFGHSYEQYF. In DNA form, the CDR3 reads TGTGCCAGCAGCTTTGGGCACTCCTACGAGCAGTACTTC. V is TRBV5-5 and J is TRBJ2-7, with D unclear. Germline V lookup: CDR1 SGHKS, CDR2 YYEKEE (reference sequence). The CDR3 runs to 13 residues. V lost 2 bases and J lost 0, with 6 bases in between.

A few counts support this clonotype. The rearrangement uses TRBV19 and TRBJ1-1, with a tentative D call TRBD1 (5 bases). The CDR3 is 11 residues long. Trimming pared 9 bases from V and 11 bases from J, leaving 16 bases between. The germline V gene has CDR1 LNHDA and CDR2 SQIVND (reference sequence). The CDR3 region is CASRTSGGAFF. The DNA for the CDR3 is TGTGCCAGCAGGACATCCGGAGGGGCTTTCTTT.

This clonotype was observed at least ten times. V is TRBV5-6 and J is TRBJ2-7, with 10 bases matching TRBD2. CDR3 length equals 17 residues. J was trimmed by 7 bases and V by 3 bases; bases with no gene match: 16. CDR1 SGHDT and CDR2 YYEEEE come from the germline V gene. CDR3 loop: CASSYRESGLASNEQYF. The CDR3 nucleotides are TGTGCCAGCAGCTATCGTGAGTCGGGACTAGCGTCAAATGAGCAGTACTTC.

This clonotype was observed at least ten times. The chain links TRBV7-2 to TRBJ1-1; D is possibly TRBD1 (5 bases). CDR1 and CDR2 from the germline V gene are SGHTA and FQGNSA. The CDR3 runs 14 residues. Trimming left V 4 bases short and J 4 bases short, with 13 bases between. The CDR3 here is CASSSTGGSTEAFF. The CDR3 DNA sequence: TGTGCCAGCAGCTCTACAGGCGGTAGCACTGAAGCTTTCTTT.

Many counts were recorded for this clonotype. V and J are TRBV20-1 and TRBJ1-2; 9 bases are a match to TRBD1. CDR1 is DFQATT, CDR2 SNEGSKA, per germline (reference sequence). This CDR3 contains 15 residues. J gave up 1 base and V 4 bases, and 7 bases lay outside the gene matches. The CDR3 loop is CSAILTGGLNYGYTF. DNA of the CDR3: TGCAGTGCTATTCTGACAGGGGGACTTAACTATGGCTACACCTTC.

This chain links TRBV7-2 with TRBJ2-7, with 7 bases identical to TRBD2. Germline V lookup: CDR1 SGHTA, CDR2 FQGNSA. The CDR3 has 15 residues. Trimming cost V 5 bases and J 1 base; bases outside gene matches: 8. CDR3 bases: TGTGCCAGCAGCCAAAGAGCGGGAACATCCTACGAGCAGTACTTC. Translation: CASSQRAGTSYEQYF.

This clonotype was seen at least ten times. The CDR3 nucleotides read TGTGCCAGCAGCCTACGTCGGGCAGGGGTGGCTGAAGCTTTCTTT. Residues: CASSLRRAGVAEAFF. The chain links TRBV7-2 to TRBJ1-1; D may be TRBD1 (6 bases). V was trimmed by 5 bases and J by 6 bases, leaving 19 bases between them. Germline V gene lookup returns CDR1 SGHTA and CDR2 FQGNSA. The CDR3 runs 15 residues.

This clonotype was counted many times. The genes are TRBV5-1 and TRBJ1-1; D is unresolved. V was trimmed by 4 bases and J by 1 base, leaving 11 bases between them. Germline V lookup: CDR1 SGHRS, CDR2 YFSETQ. The CDR3 extends over 14 amino acids. The CDR3 nucleotides read TGCGCCAGCAGCCGAGAGAGGACGAACACTGAAGCTTTCTTT. This gives the protein CASSRERTNTEAFF.

This clonotype has ten or more counts. The chain combines TRBV4-3 with TRBJ2-7; D remains unclear. From germline, CDR1 is LGHNA and CDR2 YSLEER. The length of the CDR3 is 13 residues. Trimming shortened V by 3 bases and J by 2 bases, and 8 bases separated the two germline ends. DNA of the CDR3: TGCGCCAGCAGCCAGGCACCTACCTACGAGCAGTACTTC. This sequence encodes CASSQAPTYEQYF.

In this sample, this clonotype turned up many times. This chain links TRBV7-2 with TRBJ2-1; 8 positions match TRBD2. V was pared by 3 bases and J by 10 bases, with 14 bases of the junction left unmatched. The V gene's germline CDR1 is SGHTA and CDR2 FQGNSA. The CDR3 covers 16 residues. CDR3 amino acids: CASSLSGTRGKEEQFF. CDR3 nucleotide sequence: TGTGCCAGCAGCTTGTCCGGGACTAGGGGGAAAGAGGAGCAGTTCTTC.

This clonotype was observed a handful of times. This chain joins TRBV11-1 and TRBJ2-3; D not resolved. This CDR3 region has 16 residues. With 5 bases removed from V and 2 bases from J, the gap between germline ends came to 17 bases. Looked up from germline, CDR1 is SGHAT and CDR2 is FQDESV (reference sequence). The CDR3 nucleotides are TGTGCCAGCAGCGCCGGGCCCGGGTCTACCACAGATACGCAGTATTTT. It is translated as CASSAGPGSTTDTQYF.

This clonotype was seen ten or more times. CDR3 region: CASSSGQSNTEAFF. In DNA form, the CDR3 reads TGTGCCAGCAGCTCGGGACAATCCAACACTGAAGCTTTCTTT. The chain employs TRBV11-1 and TRBJ1-1; possibly TRBD1 for D (6 bases). The CDR3 is made up of 14 amino acids. Germline CDR1 is SGHAT and CDR2 is FQDESV (reference sequence). V gave up 4 bases and J gave up 2 bases, with 11 bases separating them.

This clonotype came up many times. The chain recombines TRBV19 with TRBJ1-6; D remains ambiguous. Germline V gene data show CDR1 as LNHDA and CDR2 as SQIVND (reference sequence). This CDR3 spans 13 amino acids. V was pared by 8 bases and J by 7 bases, with 12 bases between. The chain's CDR3 is CASGDYRNSPLHF. CDR3 nucleotide sequence: TGTGCCAGTGGCGACTACCGAAATTCACCCCTCCACTTT.

This clonotype was recorded at least ten times. This chain uses TRBV6-2 or TRBV6-3 with TRBJ1-1; D is perhaps TRBD1 (5 bases). The length of the CDR3 is 18 residues. CDR1 and CDR2 (germline): MNHEY, SVGEGT. Trimming pared 0 bases from V and 0 bases from J, leaving 17 bases between. The CDR3 DNA reads TGTGCCAGCAGTTACTCTAATCACCGGCGGGGGATGAACACTGAAGCTTTCTTT. It codes for CASSYSNHRRGMNTEAFF.

This clonotype was recorded at least ten times. This chain links TRBV20-1 with TRBJ2-7, with 7 bases fitting TRBD2. Germline V gene sequence: CDR1 DFQATT, CDR2 SNEGSKA (reference sequence). The CDR3 is 12 amino acids. Unmatched junction bases numbered 2, after V lost 5 bases and J lost 1 base. CDR3 nucleotide sequence: TGCAGTGCTGGGACTATGTCCTACGAGCAGTACTTC. The encoded protein is CSAGTMSYEQYF.

This clonotype has a count of ten or more. One junction end disagrees with the germline gene, perhaps due to a read error. This rearrangement joins TRBV7-2 to TRBJ2-7; D gene uncertain. Germline CDR1 reads SGHTA; CDR2 reads FQGNSA. CDR3 length: 14 amino acids. The CDR3 nucleotides are TGTGCCAGCAGTTTAGGTCTGGGTTCCTACGAGCAGTACTTC. Residues: CASSLGLGSYEQYF. The variable domain in full, completed from reference TRBV7-2 and TRBJ2-7, reads GAGVSQSPSNKVTEKGKDVELRCDPISGHTALYWYRQSLGQGLEFLIYFQGNSAPDKSGLPSDRFSAERTGGSVSTLTIQRTQQEDSAVYLCASSLGLGSYEQYFGPGTRLTVT.

As to this clonotype: A read error may be the cause here, since a much bigger clone is one base away. This chain uses TRBV27 with TRBJ2-3, with a possible D match to TRBD1 (5 bases). The CDR3 is 14 amino acids. From germline, CDR1 is MNHEY and CDR2 SMNVEV (reference sequence). Trimming cost V 5 bases and J 2 bases, with 11 bases left between them. The CDR3 region has the DNA TGTGCCAGCAGTCCATGGGGCAACACAGATACGCAGTATTTT. Protein sequence: CASSPWGNTDTQYF.

This sequence joins TRBV5-1 and TRBJ2-3; the match to TRBD1 covers 8 bases. The V gene's germline CDR1 is SGHRS and CDR2 YFSETQ. J lost 1 base, V lost 4 bases, and 2 bases had no gene match. The CDR3 contains 14 residues. CDR3 coding DNA: TGCGCCAGCAGCCGGGGACAGGGCACAGATACGCAGTATTTT. Its protein is CASSRGQGTDTQYF.

This clonotype was detected many times. This chain joins TRBV7-9 and TRBJ2-2; D is unresolved. Germline CDR1 reads SEHNR; CDR2 reads FQNEAQ (reference sequence). The CDR3 extends over 15 amino acids. Trimming took 1 base from V and 0 from J, leaving 6 bases between them. Here the CDR3 DNA reads TGTGCCAGCAGCTTAGACTCGCCGAACACCGGGGAGCTGTTTTTT. Translated: CASSLDSPNTGELFF. Full variable domain (outside the CDR3, taken from reference TRBV7-9 and TRBJ2-2): DTGVSQNPRHKITKRGQNVTFRCDPISEHNRLYWYRQTLGQGPEFLTYFQNEAQLEKSRLLSDRFSAERPKGSFSTLEIQRTEQGDSAMYLCASSLDSPNTGELFFGEGSRLTVL.

The J gene is TRBJ1-2, the V gene TRBV12-3 or TRBV12-4; no reliable D call. V lost 6 bases and J lost 7, with 15 bases in between. CDR3 size: 13 residues. CDR3 sequence: CASSPVEGLGYTF. The CDR3 DNA reads as TGTGCCAGCAGCCCAGTGGAAGGACTTGGCTACACCTTC.

The sample holds many counts of this clonotype. V gene TRBV7-2 combines with J gene TRBJ2-3, with a tentative D call TRBD2 (6 bases). The V end was cut by 0 bases, the J end by 2 bases, with 12 bases between. Per the germline V gene, CDR1 is SGHTA and CDR2 is FQGNSA. CDR3 size: 16 residues. CDR3 amino acids: CASSLAGVGLTDTQYF. The CDR3 DNA reads as TGTGCCAGCAGCTTAGCGGGGGTGGGACTCACAGATACGCAGTATTTT.

This clonotype was seen repeatedly, ten times or more. The rearrangement links TRBV20-1 to TRBJ2-7; 7 bases line up with TRBD2. With 6 bases clipped from V and 3 bases from J, the junction kept 2 bases outside the gene matches. Germline-derived CDR1 and CDR2 are DFQATT and SNEGSKA (reference sequence). The CDR3 extends over 11 amino acids. The CDR3 region has the DNA TGCAGTGCACCGGGAGGCTACGAGCAGTACTTC. Translation gives CSAPGGYEQYF.

This clonotype has a count of ten or more. The chain carries TRBV16 and TRBJ2-3, with D hard to call. The V gene lost 4 bases and the J gene lost 6 bases, with 8 bases spanning the gap. CDR1 is KGHSY and CDR2 is FQNENV in the germline V gene. There are 12 residues in the CDR3. The CDR3 nucleotides are TGTGCCAGCAGCCCGGACGGGGATACGCAGTATTTT. Its protein product is CASSPDGDTQYF.

This clonotype was observed a handful of times. The chain employs TRBV18 and TRBJ1-1; the D is unclear. Per germline, CDR1 KGHSH and CDR2 LQKENI. This CDR3 contains 16 residues. V was shortened by 1 base and J by 0 bases, with 12 bases between the two germline ends. CDR3 sequence reads: CASSPQPMIMNTEAFF. DNA for the CDR3: TGTGCCAGCTCACCACAACCCATGATAATGAACACTGAAGCTTTCTTT.

This clonotype was counted only a few times. The genes are TRBV14 and TRBJ1-6; D remains ambiguous. Germline V gives CDR1 SGHDN, CDR2 FVKESK. V lost 4 bases to trimming and J lost 5 bases, with 18 bases between them. This CDR3 is 17 amino acids long. Written as DNA, the CDR3 is TGTGCCAGCAGCCCGGCTCGGGATCCCTTCAATAATTCACCCCTCCACTTT. Its protein is CASSPARDPFNNSPLHF.

Ten or more counts support this clonotype. The J gene is TRBJ2-2, the V gene TRBV20-1, with D tentatively TRBD1 (5 bases). The germline gives CDR1 DFQATT, CDR2 SNEGSKA (reference sequence). The CDR3 loop spans 13 amino acids. V was trimmed by 6 bases and J by 1 base, leaving 9 bases between them. The CDR3: CSAPTENTGELFF. The CDR3 DNA sequence: TGCAGTGCCCCGACAGAGAACACCGGGGAGCTGTTTTTT.

The chain combines TRBV3-1 with TRBJ2-4; D gene uncertain. The V gene's germline CDR1 is LGHDT and CDR2 YNNKEL (reference sequence). Trimming stripped 1 base from V and 0 bases from J, with 10 bases between. This CDR3 region has 16 residues. As DNA, the CDR3 is TGTGCCAGCAGCCAAGTCGACGGTCTAGCCAAAAACATTCAGTACTTC. Translation gives CASSQVDGLAKNIQYF.

There are a few counts of this clonotype. This chain uses TRBV30 with TRBJ2-7, with D possibly matching TRBD1 (5 bases). Germline V gene lookup returns CDR1 GTSNPN and CDR2 SVGIG (reference sequence). The CDR3 sequence is 11 residues long. V was trimmed by 4 bases and J by 2 bases, leaving 6 bases between them. Written as DNA, the CDR3 is TGTGCCTGGAAAGGGGCCTACGAGCAGTACTTC. Translating it yields CAWKGAYEQYF.

This clonotype was seen at least ten times. The chain carries TRBV4-1 and TRBJ2-1, with 11 bases fitting TRBD2. CDR1 MGHRA and CDR2 YSYEKL come from the germline V gene. The CDR3 has 17 residues. V shed 3 bases and J 7 bases; nucleotides not matched to a gene: 11. The CDR3 DNA is TGCGCCAGCAGCCAGGGACTGCTAGCGGGGGGCTGGAATGAGCAGTTCTTC. This codes for CASSQGLLAGGWNEQFF.

This rearrangement joins TRBV3-1 to TRBJ2-3; D gene uncertain. The V end was cut by 1 base, the J end by 0 bases, with 11 bases between. Germline assignment: CDR1 LGHDT and CDR2 YNNKEL (reference sequence). This CDR3 has 16 residues. This chain's CDR3 is CASSQGPLRSTDTQYF. CDR3 bases: TGTGCCAGCAGCCAAGGCCCTCTAAGAAGCACAGATACGCAGTATTTT.

Ten or more counts support this clonotype. This chain joins TRBV20-1 and TRBJ2-2; tentatively, D is TRBD2 (5 bases). Per germline, CDR1 DFQATT and CDR2 SNEGSKA (reference sequence). The CDR3 has 13 residues. The V end was cut by 5 bases, the J end by 1 base, with 8 bases between. The DNA of the CDR3 is TGCAGTGCTCTCAGCGGGAACACCGGGGAGCTGTTTTTT. It codes for CSALSGNTGELFF.